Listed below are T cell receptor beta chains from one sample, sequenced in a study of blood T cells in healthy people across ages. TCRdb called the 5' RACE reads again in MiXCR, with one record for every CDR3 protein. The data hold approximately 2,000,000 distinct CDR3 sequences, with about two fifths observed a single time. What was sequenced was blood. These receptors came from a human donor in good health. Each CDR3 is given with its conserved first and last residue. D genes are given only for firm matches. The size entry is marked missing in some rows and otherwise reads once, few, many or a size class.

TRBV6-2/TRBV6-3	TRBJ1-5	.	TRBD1	CASSRTGVWENQPQHF	TGTGCCAGCAGTCGAACAGGGGTCTGGGAAAATCAGCCCCAGCATTTT
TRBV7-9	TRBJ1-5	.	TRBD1	CASGLVEFFGTDDQPQHF	TGTGCCAGCGGCTTAGTGGAGTTTTTTGGGACAGATGATCAGCCCCAGCATTTT
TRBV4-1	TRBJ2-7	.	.	CASSPTVHSYEQYF	TGCGCCAGCAGCCCTACGGTCCACTCCTACGAGCAGTACTTC
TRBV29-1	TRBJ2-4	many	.	CSARHIAKNIQYF	TGCAGCGCCCGACACATAGCCAAAAACATTCAGTACTTC
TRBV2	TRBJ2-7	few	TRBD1	CASIQERDRAYEQYF	TGTGCCAGCATCCAAGAAAGGGACAGAGCCTACGAGCAGTACTTC
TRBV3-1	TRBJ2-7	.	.	CASSLGPLEPYEQYF	TGTGCCAGCAGCCTAGGGCCCTTAGAACCCTACGAGCAGTACTTC
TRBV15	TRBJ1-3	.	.	CATSLSRAGGNTIYF	TGTGCCACCAGCCTCTCAAGGGCCGGGGGAAACACCATATATTTT
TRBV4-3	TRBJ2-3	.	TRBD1	CASSRETGSIDTQYF	TGCGCCAGCAGCCGGGAGACAGGGTCTATCGATACGCAGTATTTT
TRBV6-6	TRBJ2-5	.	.	CASSSRVDGTQYF	TGTGCCAGCAGTTCCAGGGTCGATGGGACCCAGTACTTC
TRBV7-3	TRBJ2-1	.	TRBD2	CASSWTSGNEQFF	TGTGCCAGCAGCTGGACTAGCGGCAATGAGCAGTTCTTC
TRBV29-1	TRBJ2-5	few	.	CSVLDSGTPQETQYF	TGCAGCGTTCTCGACTCCGGGACACCCCAAGAGACCCAGTACTTC
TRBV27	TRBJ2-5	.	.	CASSPGKSNVGETQYF	TGTGCCAGCAGCCCCGGGAAGTCAAATGTGGGGGAGACCCAGTACTTC
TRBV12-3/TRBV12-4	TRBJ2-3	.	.	CASRGGEDTQYF	TGTGCCAGCAGAGGGGGAGAAGATACGCAGTATTTT
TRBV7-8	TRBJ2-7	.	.	CASSFHRGGSYEQYF	TGTGCCAGCAGCTTCCACAGGGGGGGCTCCTACGAGCAGTACTTC
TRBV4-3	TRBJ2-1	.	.	CASSQRLQIHEQFF	TGCGCCAGCAGCCAAAGGTTGCAGATCCATGAGCAGTTCTTC
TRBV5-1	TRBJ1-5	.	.	CASSLASGFDQPQHF	TGCGCCAGCAGCTTGGCGTCAGGGTTTGATCAGCCCCAGCATTTT
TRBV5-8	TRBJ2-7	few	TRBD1	CASIQGDRGYSQYF	TGTGCCAGCATCCAAGGGGACAGGGGCTATTCGCAGTACTTC
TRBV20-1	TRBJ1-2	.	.	CSARWPGWYGYTF	TGCAGTGCTCGCTGGCCAGGATGGTATGGCTACACCTTC
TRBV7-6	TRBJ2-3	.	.	CASSLEGGPRDTQYF	TGTGCCAGCAGCTTGGAGGGGGGCCCCCGAGATACGCAGTATTTT
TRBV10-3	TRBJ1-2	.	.	CAISETKGIYGYTF	TGTGCCATCAGTGAGACAAAGGGGATCTATGGCTACACCTTC
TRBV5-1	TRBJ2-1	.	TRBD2	CASISSGGRNEQFF	TGCGCCAGCATCTCTAGCGGGGGGAGGAATGAGCAGTTCTTC
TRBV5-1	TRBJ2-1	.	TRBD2	CASRRGAGSSYEQFF	TGCGCCAGCAGACGAGGAGCGGGGAGCTCCTACGAGCAGTTCTTC
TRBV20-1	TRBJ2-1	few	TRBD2	CSAKTSGGHNEQFF	TGCAGTGCTAAGACTAGCGGGGGTCACAATGAGCAGTTCTTC
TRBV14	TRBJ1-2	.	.	CASSEVPWGAYGYTF	TGTGCCAGCAGCGAAGTACCCTGGGGGGCATATGGCTACACCTTC
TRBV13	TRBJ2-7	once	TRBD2	CASSLTRGEEYF	TGTGCCAGCAGCTTAACCCGGGGGGAGGAGTACTTC
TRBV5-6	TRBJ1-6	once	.	CASSLGAAGAPLHF	TGTGCCAGCAGCTTGGGAGCGGCAGGTGCACCCCTCCACTTT
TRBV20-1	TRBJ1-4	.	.	CSSQQITNEKLFF	TGCAGCAGCCAGCAGATAACTAATGAAAAACTGTTTTTT
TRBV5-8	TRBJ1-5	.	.	CASSWGTTGPQPQHF	TGTGCCAGCAGCTGGGGGACAACAGGTCCTCAGCCCCAGCATTTT
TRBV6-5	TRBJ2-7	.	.	CASSSPASYEQYF	TGTGCCAGCAGTTCCCCCGCGTCCTACGAGCAGTACTTC
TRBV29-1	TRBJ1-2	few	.	CSVEVEGGYTF	TGTAGCGTTGAAGTTGAGGGCGGCTACACCTTC
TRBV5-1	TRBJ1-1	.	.	CASSVGIHTEAFF	TGCGCCAGCAGCGTAGGAATCCACACTGAAGCTTTCTTT
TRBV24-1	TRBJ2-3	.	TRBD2	CATSDLQETSGGDITDTQYF	TGTGCCACCAGTGATTTGCAAGAGACTAGCGGGGGAGACATCACAGATACGCAGTATTTT
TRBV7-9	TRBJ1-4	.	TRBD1	CAGSPGTGLEKLFF	TGTGCCGGCAGCCCCGGGACAGGGCTTGAAAAACTGTTTTTT
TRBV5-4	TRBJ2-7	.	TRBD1	CASSLSQGSEQYF	TGCGCCAGCAGCTTGTCACAGGGGTCCGAGCAGTACTTC
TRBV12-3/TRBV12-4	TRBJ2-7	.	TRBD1	CASSFMGQDYYEQYF	TGTGCCAGCAGTTTTATGGGACAGGATTACTACGAGCAGTACTTC
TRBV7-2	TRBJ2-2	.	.	CASSGGNAGELFF	TGTGCCAGCAGTGGCGGGAACGCCGGGGAGCTGTTTTTT
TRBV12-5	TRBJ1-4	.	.	CASGSNPGRTNEKLFF	TGTGCTAGTGGGTCTAATCCGGGACGGACTAATGAAAAACTGTTTTTT
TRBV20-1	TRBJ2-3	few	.	CSAPSFSADTQYF	TGCAGTGCTCCTTCCTTTTCGGCAGATACGCAGTATTTT
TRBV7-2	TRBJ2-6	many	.	CASSLSAGDSGANVLTF	TGTGCCAGCAGCTTAAGCGCTGGGGACTCTGGGGCCAACGTCCTGACTTTC
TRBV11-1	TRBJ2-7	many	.	CASSSEGLQGSQGLSSYEQYF	TGTGCCAGCAGCTCGGAGGGCCTCCAAGGATCCCAGGGGTTGAGCTCCTACGAGCAGTACTTC
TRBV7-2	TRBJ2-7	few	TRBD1	CASSLVAGGIGGSYEQYF	TGTGCCAGCAGCTTAGTCGCAGGGGGCATAGGAGGCTCCTACGAGCAGTACTTC
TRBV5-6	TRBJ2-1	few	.	CASSFRQDFYNEQFF	TGTGCCAGCAGCTTCCGACAGGACTTCTACAATGAGCAGTTCTTC
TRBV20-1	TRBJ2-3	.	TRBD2	CSAPPLGGGATDTQYF	TGCAGTGCTCCACCTCTGGGCGGGGGGGCTACGGATACGCAGTATTTT
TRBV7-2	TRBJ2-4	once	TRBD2	CASSLAVAGGPWTKNIQYF	TGTGCCAGCAGCTTAGCGGTAGCGGGGGGGCCATGGACCAAAAACATTCAGTACTTC
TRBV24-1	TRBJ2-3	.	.	CATSDLRDTTDTQYF	TGTGCCACCAGTGACCTCCGGGACACCACAGATACGCAGTATTTT
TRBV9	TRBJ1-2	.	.	CASSVGTLDDYTF	TGTGCCAGCAGTGTGGGTACACTGGATGACTACACCTTC
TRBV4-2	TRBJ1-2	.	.	CASSQGRYFNYGYTF	TGTGCCAGCAGCCAAGGGAGGTACTTTAACTATGGCTACACCTTC
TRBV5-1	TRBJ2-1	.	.	CASSSSPGTFYNEQFF	TGCGCCAGCAGCTCCAGTCCCGGGACTTTCTACAATGAGCAGTTCTTC
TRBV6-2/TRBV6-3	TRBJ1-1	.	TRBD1	CASSGTRGRETEAFF	TGTGCCAGCAGCGGAACCAGGGGGCGAGAAACTGAAGCTTTCTTT
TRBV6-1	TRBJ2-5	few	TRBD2	CASSEDGGGYQETQYF	TGTGCCAGCAGTGAAGATGGCGGGGGGTACCAAGAGACCCAGTACTTC
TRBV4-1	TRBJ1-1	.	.	CASNQDGGNTEAFF	TGCGCCAGCAACCAAGATGGAGGGAACACTGAAGCTTTCTTT
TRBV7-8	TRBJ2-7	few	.	CASSLALGRTEQYF	TGTGCCAGCAGCTTAGCGCTGGGACGGACAGAGCAGTACTTC